This is a list of T cell receptor beta chains from one sample in a study of blood T cell repertoires in COVID-19. Clones were read by immunoSEQ multiplex PCR, and TCRdb kept only the in-frame ones, dropping some. Here the sample spans about 220,000 clones, approximately 84% being singletons. Material: peripheral blood. The source is a woman aged 30 to 39 who had recovered from COVID-19. The CDR3 runs from the conserved cysteine through the conserved F or W. D genes are given only for firm matches. Expanded clones get a size class; other rows say once, few or many, or leave the size out.

J,size,V,D,DNA,CDR3
TRBJ2-1,.,TRBV25-1,TRBD2,TGTGCCAGCAGTGAATGGGAAGCGGGAAAGGAAAATGAGCAGTTCTTC,CASSEWEAGKENEQFF
TRBJ2-3,.,TRBV27,.,TGTGCCAGCACCTCTAGCACAGATACGCAGTATTTT,CASTSSTDTQYF
TRBJ2-7,.,TRBV6-2/TRBV6-3,TRBD2,TGTGCCAGCAGTCCACTTCAACCTAGCGGGACAACCTACGAGCAGTACTTC,CASSPLQPSGTTYEQYF
TRBJ1-5,.,TRBV6-5,.,TGTGCCAGCCGAGGGTCCTTCGGAAATCAGCCCCAGCATTTT,CASRGSFGNQPQHF
TRBJ2-7,few,TRBV5-6,TRBD1,TGTGCCAGCAGCCAGGGACAGACAATTTACTACGAGCAGTACTTC,CASSQGQTIYYEQYF
TRBJ2-5,.,TRBV30,.,TGTGCCTGGAGTGGGGGAGTACAAGAGACCCAGTACTTC,CAWSGGVQETQYF
TRBJ2-7,.,TRBV18,.,TGTGCCAGCTCACCGAACACAGTCTACGAGCAGTACTTC,CASSPNTVYEQYF
TRBJ2-7,.,TRBV28,.,TGTGCCACCTACCCTGGGGGCACCTCCTACGAGCAGTACTTC,CATYPGGTSYEQYF
TRBJ1-6,.,TRBV30,TRBD1,TGTGCCTGGAGCGGGACAGGGGGTGATTCACCCCTCCACTTT,CAWSGTGGDSPLHF
TRBJ2-7,.,TRBV10-1,TRBD2,TGCGCCAGCAGTGAGGTGGCTAGCGGGTTCAACGAGCAGTACTTC,CASSEVASGFNEQYF
TRBJ2-5,few,TRBV5-8,TRBD2,TGTGCCAGCAGCGTGAGCGGGGGGGCCGGGACCCAGTACTTC,CASSVSGGAGTQYF
TRBJ2-7,.,TRBV28,TRBD2,TGTGCCAGCAGAATGACTAGCGGGAGGGCCTACGAGCAGTACTTC,CASRMTSGRAYEQYF
TRBJ2-7,.,TRBV5-5,TRBD2,TGTGCCAGCAGCATCGGGACTAGCGGGAGTTACGAGCAGTACTTC,CASSIGTSGSYEQYF
TRBJ2-1,.,TRBV24-1,TRBD2,TGTGCCACCAGTGATAGAAGCGGGAGAAAATACAATGAGCAGTTCTTC,CATSDRSGRKYNEQFF
TRBJ1-5,.,TRBV6-1,TRBD1,TGTGCCAGCAGTGAAGCCCCAAACAGGGGGATCGGACAGCCCCAGCATTTT,CASSEAPNRGIGQPQHF
TRBJ2-5,once,TRBV9,.,TGTGCCAGCAGCGCCCGTGGGGGGACGCAAGAGACCCAGTACTTC,CASSARGGTQETQYF
TRBJ2-7,.,TRBV28,.,TGTGCCAGCGAGACAGAATCCTACGAGCAGTACTTC,CASETESYEQYF
TRBJ1-5,few,TRBV28,TRBD1,TGTGCCAGTTATTTACAGGGGGCTTATAGCAATCAGCCCCAGCATTTT,CASYLQGAYSNQPQHF
TRBJ2-1,.,TRBV3-1/TRBV3-2,TRBD1,TGTGCCAGCAGCCCCACCCTGACAGGGTTCGATGAGCAGTTCTTC,CASSPTLTGFDEQFF
TRBJ2-7,.,TRBV3-1/TRBV3-2,.,TGTGCCAGCAGCCCGAATAGCGGATCCTACGAGCAGTACTTC,CASSPNSGSYEQYF
TRBJ2-7,.,TRBV7-9,TRBD1,TGTGCCAGCAGCTTAAGTCCGGGACAGGGGACCTACGAGCAGTACTTC,CASSLSPGQGTYEQYF
TRBJ1-1,.,TRBV18,.,TGTGCCAGCTCACCACTACGGGATACGGGGACTGAAGCTTTCTTT,CASSPLRDTGTEAFF
TRBJ1-5,.,TRBV28,.,TGTGCCAGCAGGGTCCCGGACAGATCTAATCAGCCCCAGCATTTT,CASRVPDRSNQPQHF